This TCR beta chain comes out of a study of cytomegalovirus exposure and HLA in healthy donors. Points from the study as a whole: Later examination showed HLA-associated TCR beta chains had greater clonal expansion than equally common others. Reports described diagnosis of cytomegalovirus status by the classifier as highly specific and sensitive. Some V segments, including TRBV6-2 and TRBV6-3, were excluded as indistinguishable. Overall, around 160 TCR beta chains were annotated as cytomegalovirus-associated.

As for this clone: The antigen is unknown.

Trimming cost V 9 bases and J 0 bases, with 11 bases left between them. This CDR3 has 13 amino acids. Germline V gene sequence: CDR1 MNHEY, CDR2 SMNVEV (reference sequence). The PCR was carried out with 60 Vbeta primers and 13 Jbeta primers. Here immunoSEQ multiplex PCR was the method, and the copy in TCRdb shows in-frame clones only, minus some. This sample has about 160,000 clones, with roughly three quarters found just once. The sequenced sample consisted of PBMCs. The chain is built from TRBV27 and TRBJ1-1; D remains ambiguous. This receptor was taken from a man between 60 and 75 years old in good health and CMV-seronegative. The CDR3 DNA reads as TGTGCCAGTCGTCTTAGCCTGAACACTGAAGCTTTCTTT. Translated, it gives CASRLSLNTEAFF.